This T cell receptor (beta chain) was documented in a study of blood T cell repertoires in COVID-19. The CDR3 totals 15 residues. Germline assignment: CDR1 MNHEY and CDR2 SVGAGI. Trimming took 3 bases from V and 1 from J; bases not matched to a gene: 5. Sequencing was performed with immunoSEQ multiplex PCR; in TCRdb, only in-frame clones are kept and a portion is missing. The repertoire holds hundreds of thousands of clones, with 90% to 95% as singletons. The rearrangement uses TRBV6-5 and TRBJ1-2; 7 nucleotides align to TRBD1. Sequencing input: PBMCs or T cells enriched from blood (not recorded which). The clonotype comes from a woman in her late teens or twenties who had recovered from COVID-19. CDR3 amino acids: CASSYRQGYNYGYTF. CDR3 in DNA: TGTGCCAGCAGTTATCGACAGGGCTATAACTATGGCTACACCTTC.